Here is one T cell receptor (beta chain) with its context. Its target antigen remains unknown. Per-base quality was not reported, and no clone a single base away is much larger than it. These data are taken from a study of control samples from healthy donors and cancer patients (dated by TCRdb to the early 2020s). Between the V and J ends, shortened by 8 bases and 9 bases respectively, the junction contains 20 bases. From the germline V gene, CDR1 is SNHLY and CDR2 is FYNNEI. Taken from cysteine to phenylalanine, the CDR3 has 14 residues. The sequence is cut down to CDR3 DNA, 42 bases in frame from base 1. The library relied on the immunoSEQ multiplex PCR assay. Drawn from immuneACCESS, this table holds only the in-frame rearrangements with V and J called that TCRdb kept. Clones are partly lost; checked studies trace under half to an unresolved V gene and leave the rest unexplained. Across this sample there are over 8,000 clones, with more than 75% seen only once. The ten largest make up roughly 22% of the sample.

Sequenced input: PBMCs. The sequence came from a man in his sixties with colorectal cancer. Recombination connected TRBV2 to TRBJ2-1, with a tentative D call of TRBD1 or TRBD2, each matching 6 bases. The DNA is TGTGCCAGCTGCGAGGGGGGCCGGTTGATTGAGCAGTTCTTC. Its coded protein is CASCEGGRLIEQFF.